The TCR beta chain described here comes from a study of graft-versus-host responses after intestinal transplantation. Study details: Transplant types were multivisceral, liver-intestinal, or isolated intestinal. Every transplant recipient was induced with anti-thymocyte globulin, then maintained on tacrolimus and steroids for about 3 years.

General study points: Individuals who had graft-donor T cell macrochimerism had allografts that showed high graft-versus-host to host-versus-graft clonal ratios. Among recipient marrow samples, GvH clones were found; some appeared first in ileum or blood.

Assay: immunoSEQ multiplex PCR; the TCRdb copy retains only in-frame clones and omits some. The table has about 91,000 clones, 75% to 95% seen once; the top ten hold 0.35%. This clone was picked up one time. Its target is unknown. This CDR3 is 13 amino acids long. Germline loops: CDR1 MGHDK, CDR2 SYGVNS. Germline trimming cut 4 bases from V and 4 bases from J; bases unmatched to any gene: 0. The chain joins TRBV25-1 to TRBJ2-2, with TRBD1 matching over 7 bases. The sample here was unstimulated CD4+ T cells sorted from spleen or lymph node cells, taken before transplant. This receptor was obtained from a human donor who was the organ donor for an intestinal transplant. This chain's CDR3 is CASSGQGTGELFF. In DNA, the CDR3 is TGTGCCAGCAGTGGACAGGGCACCGGGGAGCTGTTTTTT.